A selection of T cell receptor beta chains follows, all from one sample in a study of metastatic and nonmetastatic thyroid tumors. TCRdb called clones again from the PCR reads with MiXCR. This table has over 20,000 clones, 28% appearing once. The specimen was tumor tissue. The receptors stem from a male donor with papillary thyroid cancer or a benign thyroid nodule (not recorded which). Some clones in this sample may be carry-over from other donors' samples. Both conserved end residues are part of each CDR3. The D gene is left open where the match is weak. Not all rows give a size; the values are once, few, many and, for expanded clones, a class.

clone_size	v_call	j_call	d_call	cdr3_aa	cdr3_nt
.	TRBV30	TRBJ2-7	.	CAWSDTAGSDEQYF	TGTGCCTGGAGTGACACAGCGGGTTCGGACGAGCAGTACTTC
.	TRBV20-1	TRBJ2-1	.	CSSRQAGQFF	TGCAGTTCCAGACAGGCGGGGCAGTTCTTC
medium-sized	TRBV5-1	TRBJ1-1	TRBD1	CASVGTGGWPEAFF	TGCGCCAGCGTCGGGACAGGGGGTTGGCCTGAAGCTTTCTTT
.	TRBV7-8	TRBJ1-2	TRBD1	CASSPRRDRGNFYGYTF	TGTGCCAGCAGCCCCCGGCGGGACAGGGGGAACTTCTATGGCTACACCTTC
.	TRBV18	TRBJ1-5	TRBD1	CASSPGTENQPQHF	TGTGCCAGCTCACCAGGGACAGAGAATCAGCCCCAGCATTTT
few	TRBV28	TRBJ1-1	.	CASDVGDSEAFF	TGTGCCAGCGATGTGGGGGATTCTGAAGCTTTCTTT
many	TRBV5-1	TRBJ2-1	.	CASSTYNEQFF	TGCGCCAGCAGCACCTACAATGAGCAGTTCTTC
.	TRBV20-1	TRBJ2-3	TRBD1	CSVRDATGDYTDTQYF	TGCAGTGTTAGAGACGCAACAGGGGATTATACAGATACGCAGTATTTT
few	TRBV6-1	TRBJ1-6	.	CASSEGSRRGYSPLHF	TGTGCCAGCAGTGAAGGGTCCAGAAGGGGGTATTCACCCCTCCACTTT
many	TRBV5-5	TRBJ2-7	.	CASTEVINSYEQYF	TGTGCCAGCACCGAAGTTATTAACTCCTACGAGCAGTACTTC
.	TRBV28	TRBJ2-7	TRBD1	CASSSSWTGGAWQYF	TGTGCCAGCAGTTCTAGCTGGACAGGGGGCGCGTGGCAGTACTTC
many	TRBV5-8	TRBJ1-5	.	CASSRTTGFSNQPQHF	TGTGCCAGCAGTCGGACTACCGGGTTTAGCAATCAGCCCCAGCATTTT
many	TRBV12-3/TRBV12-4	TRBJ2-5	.	CASSLDSSETQYF	TGTGCCAGCTCATTGGACAGCTCGGAGACCCAGTACTTC
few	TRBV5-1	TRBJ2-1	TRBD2	CASSSRAGLAGRNGNEQFF	TGCGCCAGCAGCTCACGAGCCGGACTAGCGGGCCGGAACGGGAATGAGCAGTTCTTC
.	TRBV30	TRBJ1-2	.	CAWTLGLDHGYTF	TGTGCCTGGACTTTGGGCCTAGATCATGGCTACACCTTC
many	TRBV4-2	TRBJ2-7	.	CASSQGVLSYEQYF	TGTGCCAGCAGCCAGGGCGTCCTCTCCTACGAGCAGTACTTC
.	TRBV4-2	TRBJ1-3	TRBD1	CASSQPGQGGNTIYF	TGTGCCAGCAGCCAACCGGGACAGGGAGGAAACACCATATATTTT
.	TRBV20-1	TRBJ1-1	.	CSASSALEMNAESFF	TGCAGTGCTAGTTCCGCACTGGAGATGAACGCTGAATCTTTCTTT
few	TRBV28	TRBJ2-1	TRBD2	CASSWVGAGGGNEQFF	TGTGCCAGCAGCTGGGTAGGAGCGGGAGGCGGGAATGAGCAGTTCTTC
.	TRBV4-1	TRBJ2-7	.	CASSQGDEQYF	TGCGCCAGCAGCCAAGGGGACGAGCAGTACTTC
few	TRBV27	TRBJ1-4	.	CASSAGQGGTEKLFF	TGTGCCAGCAGTGCAGGGCAGGGAGGAACTGAAAAACTGTTTTTT
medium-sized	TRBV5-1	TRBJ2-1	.	CASSLYSYTGENEQFF	TGCGCCAGCAGCTTGTATAGCTACACCGGAGAGAATGAGCAGTTCTTC
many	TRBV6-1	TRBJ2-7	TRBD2	CASKGLAGTEEQYF	TGTGCCAGCAAGGGACTAGCGGGTACAGAGGAGCAGTACTTC
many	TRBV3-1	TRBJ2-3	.	CASSQDTQRSTYTQYF	TGTGCCAGCAGCCAAGATACCCAGCGGAGCACTTATACGCAGTATTTT
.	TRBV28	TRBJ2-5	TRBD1	CASVPRGQGVFETQYF	TGTGCCAGCGTTCCAAGAGGACAGGGGGTTTTTGAGACCCAGTACTTC
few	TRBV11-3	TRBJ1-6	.	CASSLDPNNSPLHF	TGTGCCAGCAGCTTAGATCCGAATAATTCACCCCTCCACTTT
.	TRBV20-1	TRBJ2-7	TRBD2	CSARILAGAPTYEQYF	TGCAGTGCTAGAATCTTAGCGGGGGCTCCCACCTACGAGCAGTACTTC
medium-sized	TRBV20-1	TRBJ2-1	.	CSARGLHTYNEQFF	TGCAGTGCGCGAGGACTACACACCTACAATGAGCAGTTCTTC
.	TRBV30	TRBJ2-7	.	CAWSGDYEQYF	TGTGCCTGGAGCGGGGATTACGAGCAGTACTTC
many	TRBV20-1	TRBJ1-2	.	CSATPDKYGYTF	TGCAGTGCTACCCCCGACAAATATGGCTACACCTTC